This T cell receptor (beta chain) was sequenced for a study of control samples from healthy donors and cancer patients. This clone showed up just once. CDR1 is SNHLY and CDR2 is FYNNEI in the germline V gene. The CDR3 is 14 amino acids. The V and J ends lost 6 bases and 9 bases, in that order; junction bases with no gene match: 6. Using immunoSEQ multiplex PCR, the repertoire was profiled, and TCRdb retains in-frame clones only, with some absent. The data hold 90,000 to 140,000 clones, with under 90% observed a single time. The chain carries TRBV2 and TRBJ2-1; 12 bases map to TRBD1. Sequencing input: blood. The source is a woman between 50 and 59 years old in good health. The CDR3 spells CASRPGQGASEQFF. In DNA form, the CDR3 reads TGTGCCAGCAGACCGGGACAGGGGGCGAGTGAGCAGTTCTTC.